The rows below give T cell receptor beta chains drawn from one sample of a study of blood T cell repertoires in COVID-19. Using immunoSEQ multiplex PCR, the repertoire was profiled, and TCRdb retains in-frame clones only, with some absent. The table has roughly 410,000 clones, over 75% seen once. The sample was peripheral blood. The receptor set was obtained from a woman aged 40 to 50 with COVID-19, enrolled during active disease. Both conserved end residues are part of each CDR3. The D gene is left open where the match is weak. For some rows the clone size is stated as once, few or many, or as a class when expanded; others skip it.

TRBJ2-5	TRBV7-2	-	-	CASSLVWAETQYF	TGTGCCAGCAGCTTAGTTTGGGCAGAGACCCAGTACTTC
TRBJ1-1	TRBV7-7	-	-	CASSLARNTEAFF	TGTGCTAGCAGCTTAGCGAGGAACACTGAAGCTTTCTTT
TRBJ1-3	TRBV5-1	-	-	CASSLVGGGNTIYF	TGCGCCAGCAGCTTGGTCGGGGGTGGAAACACCATATATTTT
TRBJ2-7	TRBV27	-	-	CASSLLAGEQYF	TGTGCCAGCAGTTTATTGGCGGGCGAGCAGTACTTC
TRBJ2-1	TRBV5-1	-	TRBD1	CASSLGQTGTNEQFF	TGCGCCAGCAGCTTGGGTCAGACAGGGACCAATGAGCAGTTCTTC
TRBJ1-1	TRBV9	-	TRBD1	CASSGPGQMNTEAFF	TGTGCCAGCAGCGGCCCGGGACAGATGAACACTGAAGCTTTCTTT
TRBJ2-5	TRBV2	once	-	CASSEDSGLGETQYF	TGTGCCAGCAGTGAGGATTCGGGTCTTGGGGAGACCCAGTACTTC
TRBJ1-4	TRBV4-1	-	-	CASSLRSFTGTHIINEKLFF	TGCGCCAGCAGCCTCCGGTCCTTTACCGGGACACACATAATTAATGAAAAACTGTTTTTT
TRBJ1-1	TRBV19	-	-	CASSMGTVPNTEAFF	TGTGCCAGTAGTATGGGTACAGTCCCAAACACTGAAGCTTTCTTT
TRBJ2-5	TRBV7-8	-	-	CASSLRQGLGETQYF	TGTGCCAGCAGCTTAAGGCAGGGTTTAGGAGAGACCCAGTACTTC
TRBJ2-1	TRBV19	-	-	CASSFSEVYNEQFF	TGTGCCAGTAGCTTCAGTGAAGTCTACAATGAGCAGTTCTTC
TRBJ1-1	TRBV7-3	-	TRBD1	CASSLSRDRNTEAFF	TGTGCCAGCAGCTTATCCCGGGACAGGAACACTGAAGCTTTCTTT
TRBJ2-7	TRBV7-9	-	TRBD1	CASSSGQGKGYEQYF	TGTGCCAGCAGCTCAGGACAGGGAAAGGGGTACGAGCAGTACTTC
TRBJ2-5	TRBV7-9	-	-	CASSGSGYQETQYF	TGTGCCAGCTCGGGCAGCGGCTACCAAGAGACCCAGTACTTC
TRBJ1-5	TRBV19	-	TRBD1	CASSPYRGRRQPQHF	TGTGCCAGTAGTCCCTACAGGGGGCGACGACAGCCCCAGCATTTT
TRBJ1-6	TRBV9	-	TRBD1	CASSVGQGMDNSPLHF	TGTGCCAGCAGCGTAGGACAGGGGATGGATAATTCACCCCTCCACTTT
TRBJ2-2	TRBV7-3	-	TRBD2	CASEEGLADTGELFF	TGTGCCAGCGAAGAGGGACTAGCGGACACCGGGGAGCTGTTTTTT
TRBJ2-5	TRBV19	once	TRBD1	CASSLRGQGLRETQYF	TGTGCCAGTAGTCTAAGGGGACAGGGTCTAAGAGAGACCCAGTACTTC
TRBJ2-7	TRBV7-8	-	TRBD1	CASSLAGQGYEQYF	TGTGCCAGCAGCTTAGCGGGACAGGGCTACGAGCAGTACTTC
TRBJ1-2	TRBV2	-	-	CASSETGPTTNYGYTF	TGTGCCAGCAGTGAAACAGGGCCGACGACTAACTATGGCTACACCTTC
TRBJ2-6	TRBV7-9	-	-	CASSLGQGRLSGANVLTF	TGTGCCAGCAGCTTAGGACAAGGCAGGCTCTCTGGGGCCAACGTCCTGACTTTC
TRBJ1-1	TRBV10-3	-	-	CAISLGGNTEAFF	TGTGCCATCAGTTTAGGGGGGAACACTGAAGCTTTCTTT
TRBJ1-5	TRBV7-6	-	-	CASSLDPGSNQPQHF	TGTGCCAGCAGCTTAGACCCGGGAAGCAATCAGCCCCAGCATTTT
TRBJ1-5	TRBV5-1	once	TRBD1	CASSAGQGGANQPQHF	TGCGCCAGCAGCGCGGGACAGGGGGGAGCCAATCAGCCCCAGCATTTT
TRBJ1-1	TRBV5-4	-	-	CASSLMGHSNTEAFF	TGTGCCAGCAGCTTGATGGGACACTCGAACACTGAAGCTTTCTTT
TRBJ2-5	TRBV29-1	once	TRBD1	CSVLDRGETQYF	TGCAGCGTCCTGGACAGGGGGGAGACCCAGTACTTC
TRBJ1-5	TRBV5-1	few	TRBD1	CASSPGTGSNQPQHF	TGCGCCAGCAGCCCAGGGACAGGGAGCAATCAGCCCCAGCATTTT
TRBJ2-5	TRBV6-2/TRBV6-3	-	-	CASSYPDSQETQYF	TGTGCCAGCAGTTACCCAGACAGCCAAGAGACCCAGTACTTC
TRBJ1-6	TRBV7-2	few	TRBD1	CASSPQTGAGNSPLHF	TGTGCCAGCAGCCCTCAGACAGGGGCGGGTAATTCACCCCTCCACTTT
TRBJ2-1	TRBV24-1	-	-	CATAENGVSYNEQFF	TGTGCCACAGCGGAGAACGGGGTCTCCTACAATGAGCAGTTCTTC
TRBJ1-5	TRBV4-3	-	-	CASSQDLTTIPGQPQHF	TGCGCCAGCAGCCAAGATCTCACAACGATTCCGGGGCAGCCCCAGCATTTT
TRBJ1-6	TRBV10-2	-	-	CASSAGGVGSPLHF	TGCGCCAGCAGTGCTGGGGGCGTCGGATCACCCCTCCACTTT